This entry lists 18 T cell receptor beta chains sequenced from one sample in a study of blood T cell repertoires in COVID-19. The table came from immunoSEQ multiplex PCR; TCRdb's copy has only in-frame clones and leaves some out. This sample has 150,000 to 200,000 clones, with approximately 90% found just once. Input material: peripheral blood. These receptors all stem from a human donor in a cohort sampled during active COVID-19.

In this sample, this clone turned up once. At the DNA level, this CDR3 is encoded by other sequences in the same sample as well. This sequence joins TRBV6-5 and TRBJ2-7; possibly TRBD1 for D (5 bases). V was clipped by 8 bases and J by 3 bases, with 14 bases between them. CDR1 is MNHEY, CDR2 SVGAGI, per germline. The CDR3 sequence is 13 residues long. CDR3: CASRQGQYYEQYF. The CDR3 bases are TGTGCCAGCCGGCAGGGTCAATACTACGAGCAGTACTTC.

This clone was detected only a few times. J is TRBJ2-7 and V is TRBV5-1; D uncertain. CDR1 is SGHRS, CDR2 YFSETQ, per germline. The CDR3 extends over 11 amino acids. V gave up 0 bases and J gave up 7 bases, with 5 bases separating them. CDR3 loop: CASSLAGEQYF. CDR3 nucleotides: TGCGCCAGCAGCTTGGCCGGGGAGCAGTACTTC.

This chain links TRBV3-1 (or the pseudogene TRBV3-2) with TRBJ2-7; 11 bases are shared with TRBD2. Germline V gene sequence: CDR1 LGHDT, CDR2 YNNKEL (reference sequence). The J segment lost 2 bases and the V segment lost 0 bases, leaving 15 bases of the junction unmatched. The length of the CDR3 is 20 residues. This chain's CDR3 is CASSQEGGLAEHSRPYEQYF. CDR3 in DNA: TGTGCCAGCAGCCAAGAGGGGGGACTAGCGGAACATAGCCGACCCTACGAGCAGTACTTC.

The V and J genes are TRBV25-1 and TRBJ2-7, with D possibly TRBD2 on 5 matching bases. V was cut by 4 bases and J by 6 bases, with 10 bases left in between. The CDR3 loop spans 12 amino acids. Germline CDR1 is MGHDK and CDR2 is SYGVNS. The CDR3: CASSGGAAEQYF. The CDR3 DNA reads as TGTGCCAGCAGTGGCGGAGCGGCCGAGCAGTACTTC.

This chain connects TRBV5-1 to TRBJ2-7; D might be TRBD1 (7 bases). V was pared by 1 base and J by 3 bases, with 14 bases between. CDR3 length: 15 amino acids. In germline, CDR1 is SGHRS, CDR2 YFSETQ. The CDR3 DNA follows: TGCGCCAGCAGCTTGACAGGGGACTTGGGCTACGAGCAGTACTTC. This translates into CASSLTGDLGYEQYF.

This clone was counted once. The chain joins TRBV5-1 to TRBJ1-6; perhaps TRBD1 as D (5 bases). This CDR3 region has 16 residues. Trimming left V 4 bases short and J 8 bases short, with 19 bases between. The germline V gene has CDR1 SGHRS and CDR2 YFSETQ. The CDR3 loop reads CASSPREGLDDSPLHF. As DNA, the CDR3 is TGCGCCAGCAGCCCCCGGGAGGGGTTGGATGATTCACCCCTCCACTTT.

The rearrangement joins TRBV3-1 (or the pseudogene TRBV3-2) to TRBJ2-3; a weak D match, TRBD2 (6 bases). The CDR3 is 15 residues long. Germline CDR1 LGHDT, CDR2 YNNKEL (reference sequence). V was trimmed by 1 base and J by 1 base, leaving 9 bases between them. The CDR3 DNA reads TGTGCCAGCAGCCAAGTGGAGCGGGGCACAGATACGCAGTATTTT. This codes for CASSQVERGTDTQYF.

This chain uses TRBV29-1 with TRBJ2-7; 8 nucleotides match TRBD1. CDR3 length: 13 amino acids. J was trimmed by 5 bases and V by 6 bases; bases with no gene match: 9. Germline V gene data show CDR1 as SQVTM and CDR2 as ANQGSEA. Here the CDR3 DNA reads TGCAGCGTAGAGGACAGGGAAGGGCACGAGCAGTACTTC. Protein: CSVEDREGHEQYF.

This rearrangement joins TRBV11-3 to TRBJ2-7; TRBD1 matches 8 bases. V shed 4 bases and J 0 bases; nucleotides not matched to a gene: 5. Per germline, CDR1 SGHNT and CDR2 YENEEA. This CDR3 has 15 residues. For the CDR3, the DNA is TGTGCCAGCAGCTCCCGACAGGGGAGCTCCTACGAGCAGTACTTC. The encoded protein is CASSSRQGSSYEQYF.

This clone came up once. The chain carries TRBV6-5 and TRBJ2-2; maybe TRBD1 (7 bases). The CDR3 has 15 residues. Germline CDR1 reads MNHEY; CDR2 reads SVGAGI. V lost 6 bases and J lost 5, with 16 bases in between. This CDR3 reads CASSPRGVRTGELFF. Here the CDR3 DNA reads TGTGCCAGCAGCCCCAGGGGGGTTAGGACCGGGGAGCTGTTTTTT.

The CDR3 loop reads CASSESRVQNSPLHF. CDR3 nucleotide sequence: TGTGCCAGCAGTGAAAGCAGGGTTCAAAATTCACCCCTCCACTTT. This chain links TRBV2 with TRBJ1-6; tentative D call: TRBD1 (5 bases). This CDR3 has 15 residues. Germline CDR1 and CDR2: SNHLY and FYNNEI. The ends were cut back, 2 bases at V and 7 bases at J, with 12 bases in the middle.

This sequence joins TRBV7-3 and TRBJ1-1; 10 nucleotides line up with TRBD1. The CDR3 consists of 14 residues. With V trimmed by 3 bases and J by 5 bases, 3 bases remained unmatched. CDR1 and CDR2 from the germline V gene are SGHTA and FQGTGA. The CDR3 DNA follows: TGTGCCAGCAGCTTCTCGGGACAGGGGACTGAAGCTTTCTTT. Its translation: CASSFSGQGTEAFF.

The gene calls are TRBV28 and TRBJ1-2, with 9 bases aligning to TRBD1. Germline V gene sequence: CDR1 MDHEN, CDR2 SYDVKM. J lost 6 bases, V lost 6 bases, and 11 bases had no gene match. This CDR3 region has 15 residues. The chain's CDR3 is CASRRTRDREDGYTF. CDR3 nucleotide sequence: TGTGCCAGCAGACGGACCCGGGACAGGGAGGATGGCTACACCTTC.

The genes are TRBV11-2 and TRBJ2-7, with a tentative D call TRBD1 (5 bases). The CDR3 has 15 residues. Germline CDR1 reads SGHAT; CDR2 reads FQNNGV. V lost 2 bases to trimming and J lost 2 bases, with 13 bases between them. The CDR3 DNA reads as TGTGCCAGCAGCTTAAGGCAGGGAAAAACCTACGAGCAGTACTTC. Translation: CASSLRQGKTYEQYF. Full variable domain (remainder filled in from reference TRBV11-2 and TRBJ2-7): EAGVAQSPRYKIIEKRQSVAFWCNPISGHATLYWYQQILGQGPKLLIQFQNNGVVDDSQLPKDRFSAERLKGVDSTLKIQPAKLEDSAVYLCASSLRQGKTYEQYFGPGTRLTVT.

The rearrangement joins TRBV19 to TRBJ2-6, with 9 bases aligning to TRBD1. With V trimmed by 10 bases and J by 0 bases, 7 bases remained unmatched. The V gene's germline CDR1 is LNHDA and CDR2 SQIVND (reference sequence). This CDR3 region has 16 residues. For the CDR3, the DNA is TGTGCCACCAGGGACAGGGCCAGCTCTGGGGCCAACGTCCTGACTTTC. This codes for CATRDRASSGANVLTF. The entire variable domain, with the rest obtained from reference TRBV19 and TRBJ2-6, is as follows: DGGITQSPKYLFRKEGQNVTLSCEQNLNHDAMYWYRQDPGQGLRLIYYSQIVNDFQKGDIAEGYSVSREKKESFPLTVTSAQKNPTAFYLCATRDRASSGANVLTFGAGSRLTVL.

The chain links TRBV5-1 to TRBJ2-7, with TRBD2 identical over 11 bases. The CDR3 consists of 16 residues. The junction had 11 bases not matched to a gene; V was cut back by 4 bases and J by 5 bases. CDR1 and CDR2 from the germline V gene are SGHRS and YFSETQ. The CDR3 DNA follows: TGCGCCAGCAGCAAAGACCTACTAGCGGGGGTTAACGAGCAGTACTTC. Translating it yields CASSKDLLAGVNEQYF.

V and J are TRBV11-3 and TRBJ2-1, with a weak D call TRBD2 (6 bases). Per germline, CDR1 SGHNT and CDR2 YENEEA. The V gene lost 6 bases and the J gene lost 7 bases, with 16 bases spanning the gap. CDR3 length: 14 amino acids. This chain's CDR3 is CASRTGALTNEQFF. CDR3 nucleotides: TGTGCCAGCAGGACGGGAGCCTTAACGAATGAGCAGTTCTTC.

This chain links TRBV5-1 with TRBJ2-2, with TRBD2 matching over 13 bases. Germline CDR1 and CDR2: SGHRS and YFSETQ. Trimming took 4 bases from V and 7 from J; bases not matched to a gene: 7. The CDR3 runs to 16 residues. This CDR3 is CASSPGTSGALGELFF. CDR3 DNA sequence: TGCGCCAGCAGCCCAGGGACTAGCGGGGCCCTCGGGGAGCTGTTTTTT.